This T cell receptor beta chain was retrieved from a study of cytotoxic CD8 clonotypes in ibrutinib-treated CLL. The CDR3 length is 15 residues. Germline CDR1 SGHAT, CDR2 FQNNGV. The V gene lost 6 bases and the J gene lost 4 bases, with 16 bases spanning the gap. Sequencing used immunoSEQ multiplex PCR; TCRdb keeps in-frame clones, though not all of them. The table records around 160,000 clones, approximately 91% of them present only once. This chain joins TRBV11-2 and TRBJ2-1; D not resolved. The starting material was PBMCs, obtained at disease progression, from a patient treated with ibrutinib. This TCR was sampled from a human donor with chronic lymphocytic leukemia. The CDR3 region has the DNA TGTGCCAGCAGTCCAGGCCCTAACCGGTACAATGAGCAGTTCTTC. Translating it yields CASSPGPNRYNEQFF.